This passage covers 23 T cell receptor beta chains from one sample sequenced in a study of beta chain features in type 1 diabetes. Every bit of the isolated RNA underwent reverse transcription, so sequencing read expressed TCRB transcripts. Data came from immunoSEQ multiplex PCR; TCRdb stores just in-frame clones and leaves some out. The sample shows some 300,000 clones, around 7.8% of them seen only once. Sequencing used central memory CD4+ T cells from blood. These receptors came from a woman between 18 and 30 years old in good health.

CDR3 sequence: CASSHVGGSIGRDTQYF. For the CDR3, the DNA is TGTGCCAGCAGCCACGTCGGGGGGAGTATAGGACGTGATACGCAGTATTTT. The chain uses TRBV7-8 and TRBJ2-3, with TRBD2 matching over 7 bases. J was trimmed by 6 bases and V by 5 bases; bases with no gene match: 17. CDR3 length: 17 amino acids. The V gene's germline CDR1 is SGHVS and CDR2 FQNEAQ.

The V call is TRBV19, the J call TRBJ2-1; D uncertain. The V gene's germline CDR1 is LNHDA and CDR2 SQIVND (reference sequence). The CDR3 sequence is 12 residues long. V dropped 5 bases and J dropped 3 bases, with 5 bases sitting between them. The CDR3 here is CASSLHYNEQFF. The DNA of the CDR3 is TGTGCCAGTAGTCTCCACTACAATGAGCAGTTCTTC.

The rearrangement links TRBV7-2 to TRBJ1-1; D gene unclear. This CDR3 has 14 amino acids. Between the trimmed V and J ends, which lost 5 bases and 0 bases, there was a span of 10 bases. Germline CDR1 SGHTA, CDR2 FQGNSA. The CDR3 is CASSPRTLNTEAFF. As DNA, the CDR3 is TGTGCCAGCAGCCCCCGAACACTGAACACTGAAGCTTTCTTT.

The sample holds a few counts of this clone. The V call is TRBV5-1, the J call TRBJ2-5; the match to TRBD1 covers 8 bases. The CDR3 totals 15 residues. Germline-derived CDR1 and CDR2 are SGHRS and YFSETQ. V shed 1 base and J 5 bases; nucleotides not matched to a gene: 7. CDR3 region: CASSLWQGAGETQYF. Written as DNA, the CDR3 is TGCGCCAGCAGCTTGTGGCAGGGGGCCGGTGAGACCCAGTACTTC. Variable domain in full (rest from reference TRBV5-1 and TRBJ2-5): KAGVTQTPRYLIKTRGQQVTLSCSPISGHRSVSWYQQTPGQGLQFLFEYFSETQRNKGNFPGRFSGRQFSNSRSEMNVSTLELGDSALYLCASSLWQGAGETQYFGPGTRLLVL.

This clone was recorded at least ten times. The CDR3 sequence: CASSSRGPEQYV. CDR3 DNA: TGTGCCAGCAGTTCTCGGGGGCCCGAGCAGTACGTC. The chain recombines TRBV28 with TRBJ2-7; D may correspond to TRBD1 or TRBD2 (6 bases each). V was cut by 4 bases and J by 6 bases, with 10 bases left in between. Per the germline V gene, CDR1 is MDHEN and CDR2 is SYDVKM. This CDR3 spans 12 amino acids.

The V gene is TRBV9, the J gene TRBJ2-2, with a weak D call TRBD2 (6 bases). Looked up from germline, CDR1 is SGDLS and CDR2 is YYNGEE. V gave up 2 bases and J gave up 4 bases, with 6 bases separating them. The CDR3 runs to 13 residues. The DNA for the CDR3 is TGTGCCAGCAGCGTGGGGGGCACCGGGGAGCTGTTTTTT. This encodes CASSVGGTGELFF.

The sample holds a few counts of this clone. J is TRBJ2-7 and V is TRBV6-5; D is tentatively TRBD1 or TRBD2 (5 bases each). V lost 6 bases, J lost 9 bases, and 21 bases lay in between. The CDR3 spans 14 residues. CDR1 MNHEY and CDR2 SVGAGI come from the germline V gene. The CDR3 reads CASREGTAHYLQYV. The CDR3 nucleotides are TGTGCCAGCAGGGAAGGGACGGCCCACTATCTGCAGTACGTC.

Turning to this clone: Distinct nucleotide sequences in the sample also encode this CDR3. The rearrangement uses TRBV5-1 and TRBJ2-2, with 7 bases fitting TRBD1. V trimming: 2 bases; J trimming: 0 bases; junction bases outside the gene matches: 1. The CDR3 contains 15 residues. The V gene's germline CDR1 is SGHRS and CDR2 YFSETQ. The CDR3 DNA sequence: TGCGCCAGCAGCTTAGGGACAGCGAACACCGGGGAGCTGTTTTTT. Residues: CASSLGTANTGELFF. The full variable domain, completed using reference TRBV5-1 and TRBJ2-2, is KAGVTQTPRYLIKTRGQQVTLSCSPISGHRSVSWYQQTPGQGLQFLFEYFSETQRNKGNFPGRFSGRQFSNSRSEMNVSTLELGDSALYLCASSLGTANTGELFFGEGSRLTVL.

CDR3 region: CASSPPSGGKDTQYF. DNA of the CDR3: TGCGCCAGCAGCCCTCCTAGCGGGGGGAAAGATACGCAGTATTTT. The chain recombines TRBV4-1 with TRBJ2-3; the match to TRBD2 covers 11 bases. The CDR3 is 15 amino acids. The germline V gene has CDR1 MGHRA and CDR2 YSYEKL. Unmatched junction bases numbered 5, after V lost 4 bases and J lost 5 bases.

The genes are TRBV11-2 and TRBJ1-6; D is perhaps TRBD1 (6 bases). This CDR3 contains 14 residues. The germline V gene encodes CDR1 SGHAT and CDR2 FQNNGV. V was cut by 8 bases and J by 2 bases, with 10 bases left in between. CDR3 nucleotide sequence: TGTGCCAGCCTACGGGACACCTATAATTCACCCCTCCACTTT. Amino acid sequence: CASLRDTYNSPLHF.

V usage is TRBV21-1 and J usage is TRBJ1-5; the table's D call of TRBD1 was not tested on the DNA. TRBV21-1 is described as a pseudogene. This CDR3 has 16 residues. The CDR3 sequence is CASSKEDRTVDQPQHF. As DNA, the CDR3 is TGTGCCAGCAGCAAAGAGGACCGGACAGTTGATCAGCCCCAGCATTTT.

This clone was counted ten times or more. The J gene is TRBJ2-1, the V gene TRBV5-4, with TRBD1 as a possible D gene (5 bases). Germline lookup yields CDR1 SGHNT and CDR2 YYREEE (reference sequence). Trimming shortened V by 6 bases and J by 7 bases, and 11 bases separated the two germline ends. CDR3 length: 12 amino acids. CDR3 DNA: TGTGCCAGCAAGGGGTTGGGAAATGAGCAGTTCTTC. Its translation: CASKGLGNEQFF.

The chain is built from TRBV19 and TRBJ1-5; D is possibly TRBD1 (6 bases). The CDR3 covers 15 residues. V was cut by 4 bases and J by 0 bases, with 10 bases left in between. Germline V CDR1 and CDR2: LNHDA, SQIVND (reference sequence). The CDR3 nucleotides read TGTGCCAGTAGTAGGACAGTCAATAGCAATCAGCCCCAGCATTTT. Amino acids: CASSRTVNSNQPQHF. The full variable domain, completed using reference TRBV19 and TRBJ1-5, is DGGITQSPKYLFRKEGQNVTLSCEQNLNHDAMYWYRQDPGQGLRLIYYSQIVNDFQKGDIAEGYSVSREKKESFPLTVTSAQKNPTAFYLCASSRTVNSNQPQHFGDGTRLSIL.

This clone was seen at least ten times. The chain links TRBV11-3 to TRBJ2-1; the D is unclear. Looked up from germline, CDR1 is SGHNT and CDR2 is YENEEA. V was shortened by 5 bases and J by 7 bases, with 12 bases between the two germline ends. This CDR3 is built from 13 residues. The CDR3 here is CASSTAWGNEQFF. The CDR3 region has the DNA TGTGCCAGCAGCACCGCCTGGGGTAATGAGCAGTTCTTC.

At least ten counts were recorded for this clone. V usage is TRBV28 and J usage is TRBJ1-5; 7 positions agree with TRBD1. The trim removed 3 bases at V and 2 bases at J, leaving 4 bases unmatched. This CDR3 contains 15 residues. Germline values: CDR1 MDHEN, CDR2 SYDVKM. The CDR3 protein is CASSFPGTGNQPQHF. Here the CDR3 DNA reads TGTGCCAGCAGTTTTCCGGGGACAGGCAATCAGCCCCAGCATTTT.

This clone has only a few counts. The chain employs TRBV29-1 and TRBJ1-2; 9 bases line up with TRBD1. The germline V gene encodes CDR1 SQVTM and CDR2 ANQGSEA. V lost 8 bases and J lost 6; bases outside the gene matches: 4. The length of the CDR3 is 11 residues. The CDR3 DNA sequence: TGCAGCTCCCGGACAGGGGATGGCTACACCTTC. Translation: CSSRTGDGYTF.

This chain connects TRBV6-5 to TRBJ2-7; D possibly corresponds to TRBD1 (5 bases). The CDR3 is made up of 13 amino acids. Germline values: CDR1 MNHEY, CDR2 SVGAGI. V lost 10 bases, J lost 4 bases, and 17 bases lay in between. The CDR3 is CATQVASPYEQYF. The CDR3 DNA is TGTGCCACACAGGTGGCTAGTCCTTACGAGCAGTACTTC.

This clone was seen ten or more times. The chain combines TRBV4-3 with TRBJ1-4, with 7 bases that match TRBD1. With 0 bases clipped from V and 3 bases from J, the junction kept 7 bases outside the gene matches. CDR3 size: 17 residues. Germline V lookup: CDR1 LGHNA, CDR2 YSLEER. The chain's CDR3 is CASSQDLPGTANEKLFF. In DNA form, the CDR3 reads TGCGCCAGCAGCCAAGATCTACCCGGGACAGCTAATGAAAAACTGTTTTTT.

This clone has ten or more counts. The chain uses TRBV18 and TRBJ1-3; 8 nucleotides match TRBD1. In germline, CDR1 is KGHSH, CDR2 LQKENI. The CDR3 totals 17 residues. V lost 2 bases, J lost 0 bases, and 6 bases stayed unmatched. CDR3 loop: CASSPGQGTRSGNTIYF. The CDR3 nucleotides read TGTGCCAGCTCACCAGGACAGGGTACGCGCTCTGGAAACACCATATATTTT.

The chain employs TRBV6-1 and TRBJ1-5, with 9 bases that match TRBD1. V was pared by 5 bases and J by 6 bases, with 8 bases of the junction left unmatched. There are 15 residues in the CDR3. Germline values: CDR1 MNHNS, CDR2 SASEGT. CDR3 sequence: CASSPRDRASQPQHF. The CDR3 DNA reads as TGTGCCAGCAGTCCCCGGGACAGGGCTAGTCAGCCCCAGCATTTT.

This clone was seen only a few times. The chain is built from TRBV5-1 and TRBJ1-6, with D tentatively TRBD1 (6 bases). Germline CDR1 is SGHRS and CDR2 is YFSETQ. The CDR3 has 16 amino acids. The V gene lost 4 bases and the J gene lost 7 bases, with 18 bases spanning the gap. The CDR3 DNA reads TGCGCCAGCAGCCCCTGGGGCGGACAGCAAAATTCACCCCTCCACTTT. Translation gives CASSPWGGQQNSPLHF.

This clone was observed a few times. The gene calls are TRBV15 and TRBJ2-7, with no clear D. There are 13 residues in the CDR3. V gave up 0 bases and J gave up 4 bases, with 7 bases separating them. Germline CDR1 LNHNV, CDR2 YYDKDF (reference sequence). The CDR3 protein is CATSRDHKYEQYF. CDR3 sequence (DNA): TGTGCCACCAGCAGAGATCACAAGTACGAGCAGTACTTC.

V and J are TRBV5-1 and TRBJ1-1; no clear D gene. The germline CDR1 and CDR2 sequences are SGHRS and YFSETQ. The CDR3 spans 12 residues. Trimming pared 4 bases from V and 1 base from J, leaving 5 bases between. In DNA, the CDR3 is TGCGCCAGCAGCAGAGCGAACACTGAAGCTTTCTTT. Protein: CASSRANTEAFF.